Below, one T cell receptor (beta chain) is given with its context. The table came from immunoSEQ multiplex PCR; TCRdb's copy has only in-frame clones and leaves some out. The data show 95,000 to 150,000 clones, about 79% seen once. The CDR3 length is 14 residues. Germline V CDR1 and CDR2: SGHDT, YYEEEE. The V gene lost 1 base and the J gene lost 10 bases, with 12 bases spanning the gap. The sample originates from a study of blood T cell repertoires in COVID-19. This TCR was recovered from a woman aged 70-85 years with acute or convalescent COVID-19. The chain recombines TRBV5-6 with TRBJ1-6; no firm D call. The sequencing input was peripheral blood. In nucleotides, the CDR3 is TGTGCCAGCAGCTTGCGTCGGGGAGGCTCACCCCTCCACTTT. Translated, it gives CASSLRRGGSPLHF.